This T cell receptor (beta chain) came from a study of blood T cell repertoires in COVID-19 (dated by TCRdb to 2020 to 2022). At the level of the whole study: Collaborator samples came from the United States, Italy and Spain and covered acute and convalescent phases of COVID-19. The prospective study material was composed of cDNA or gDNA derived from T cells, B-cell-depleted T cells, or PBMCs. Subjects who had been exposed to COVID-19, were actively infected with it, or had recovered from it provided the deeply sampled blood TCRbeta repertoires that made up the dataset. Samples were obtained from the ongoing ImmuneRACE study (first 160 participants) and from about 1,300 subjects provided by 6 global collaborators. Where HLA class I and class II types were available, the types were taken from metadata supplied by the sample provider, not from assay-based typing. The repertoires were made available in a free public database intended to serve as a resource for research on the immune response to SARS-CoV-2. A de-identified subject ID, COVID-19 status, age in years and sex were almost always included in the sample metadata.

The collaborating institutions used their own protocols to collect whole blood in K2EDTA tubes. Collaborator samples were shipped for TCRbeta analysis as frozen whole blood, isolated PBMCs, or DNA extracted from either sample type. The germline V and J ends show losses of 3 bases and 7 bases respectively, and no gene match explains 5 bases of the junction. CDR3 length: 16 amino acids, cysteine to phenylalanine. The sequence is cut down to CDR3 DNA, 48 bases in frame from base 1. The germline V gene sets CDR1 to SGHNT and CDR2 to YENEEA. Paper-wide results and their limitations: The amount of clinical and demographic metadata varied by source and participant and was provided uncurated.

TCRbeta CDR3 regions were amplified from genomic DNA by means of the immunoSEQ Assay, a bias-controlled multiplex PCR. The original pipeline was this. Nucleated cell counts per sample were estimated from amplification of reference gene primers within the assay. To quantify the absolute abundance of each unique TCRbeta CDR3 rearrangement, sequence reads were collapsed and filtered. For each sample, productive Simpson clonality was calculated as the square root of Simpson's diversity index over productive rearrangements. The table was pulled from immuneACCESS by TCRdb, which kept in-frame rearrangements only. Such tables lose some clones; where checked, under half of the loss comes from unresolved V genes, and the rest has no known cause. V, J and clone size are those of that table, while D and trimming were read from the DNA. This sample gives around 20,000 clones in total; approximately 83% of them show up just once. The ten biggest clones cover about 6.1% of the sample.

With respect to this clone: Its recognized antigen is unknown. No qualities accompany the bases; no much larger clone lies one base away.

The sequence was collected from a human donor in a cohort sampled during active COVID-19. The chain is encoded by TRBV11-3 joined to TRBJ2-1, and 14 junctional nucleotides match TRBD2. Sequencing used peripheral blood. The CDR3 region reads CASSLSGLAGVNEQFF. The sequenced DNA: TGTGCCAGCAGCTTGTCGGGACTAGCGGGAGTAAATGAGCAGTTCTTC.